This T cell receptor (beta chain) is from a study of regulatory T cells in long-lasting Graves disease. Germline lookup yields CDR1 LNHNV and CDR2 YYDKDF (reference sequence). The CDR3 is 16 amino acids. For this clonotype: Its specificity is unknown. The junction shows a germline mismatch at one end, possibly a read error.

For TCR beta, libraries came from iRepertoire HTBI primers and Arm-PCR of CDR3 regions. MiXCR, applied by TCRdb to the multiplex PCR reads, yields one record per CDR3 protein. This sample carries 350,000 to 450,000 distinct CDR3 sequences, around 11% of them seen once, and the ten largest clones take under 20%. The time point is: newly diagnosed GD, antithyroid drugs for less than 3 months. PBMC-extracted RNA yielded the TCR library. Findings and caveats of the study: Whereas around 970 public clonotypes were shared by new patients, persistent patients shared more, at a few thousand. The study found TRBV28, TRBJ1-2 and TRBJ2-5 favored in persistent disease.

This same sample was also taken into another study, of T cells in Graves' hyperthyroidism and ophthalmopathy. That study reports: Among the patients, aged 18 to 65, hyperthyroidism was newly diagnosed and had lasted under 2 months. Exclusion of a patient resulted from uncontrolled infection, other autoimmune disease, pregnancy or lactation.

The J gene is TRBJ1-1, the V gene TRBV15, with D unresolved. The clonotype comes from a woman between 18 and 30 years old with Graves disease. Material: peripheral blood mononuclear cells (PBMCs), obtained at new diagnosis, from a patient treated with antithyroid drugs. The CDR3, as DNA: TGTGCCGCCAGCAGAGAGATTTTAGGGTCGGACACTGAAGCTTTCTTT. It is translated as CAASREILGSDTEAFF.